This TCR beta chain is drawn from a study of neurological immune-mediated disorders. It was by 5'RACE with 10-nucleotide random UMIs that the cDNA was made. Whenever a sequencing run was performed, it yielded over 190 million TCR-beta sequences from 15-18 subjects. TCRdb reprocessed the 5' RACE reads via MiXCR and lists one record per CDR3 protein. The sample carries about 32,000 distinct CDR3 sequences, roughly 3.8% recorded once. Germline CDR1 is MNHEY and CDR2 is SVGAGI. Trimming removed 6 bases at V and 0 bases at J, with 17 bases between. The CDR3 extends over 16 amino acids. This clonotype was observed a few times.

This rearrangement joins TRBV6-5 to TRBJ1-2, with D perhaps matching TRBD1 (6 bases). The sequenced material came from PBMCs. This sequence originates from a man aged 30 to 45 with multiple sclerosis. This CDR3 reads CASREGGGGANYGYTF. DNA for the CDR3: TGTGCCAGCAGAGAGGGAGGAGGGGGAGCTAACTATGGCTACACCTTC.